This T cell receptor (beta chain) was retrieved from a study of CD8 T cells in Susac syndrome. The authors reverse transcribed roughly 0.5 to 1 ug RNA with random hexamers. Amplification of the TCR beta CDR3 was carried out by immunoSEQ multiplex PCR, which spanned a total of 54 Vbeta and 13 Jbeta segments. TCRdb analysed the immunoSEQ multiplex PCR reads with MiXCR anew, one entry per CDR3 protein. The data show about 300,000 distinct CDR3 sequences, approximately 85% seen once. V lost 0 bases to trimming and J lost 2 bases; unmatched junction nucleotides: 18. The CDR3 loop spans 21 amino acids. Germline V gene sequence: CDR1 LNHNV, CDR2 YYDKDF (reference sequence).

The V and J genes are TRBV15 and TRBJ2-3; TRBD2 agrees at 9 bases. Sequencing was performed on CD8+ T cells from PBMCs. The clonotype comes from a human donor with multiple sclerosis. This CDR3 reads CATSREGPPRGLAGPTDTQYF. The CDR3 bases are TGTGCCACCAGCAGAGAGGGGCCTCCGAGGGGGCTAGCGGGACCCACAGATACGCAGTATTTT.